What follows are 32 T cell receptor beta chains derived from one specimen sequenced in a study of T cell repertoires in cytomegalovirus infection. The antigens of these receptors remain unknown. TCRdb independently ran MiXCR on the reads; one entry per CDR3 protein. The data show hundreds of thousands of distinct CDR3 sequences, about 33% seen once. Here the sequenced sample was cultured CD8+ T cells from PBMCs, taken from culture after CMV antigen stimulation. The receptors stem from a human donor in good health (CMV status not recorded). Some clones in this sample may be carry-over from other donors' samples.

This clonotype was seen a few times. The chain carries TRBV5-1 and TRBJ2-4; D ambiguous. This CDR3 spans 14 amino acids. Deletions cut 2 bases from V and 8 bases from J, with 14 bases between. Germline CDR1 is SGHRS and CDR2 is YFSETQ. In DNA form, the CDR3 reads TGCGCCAGCAGCTTCGAGAGGTCGTCGGACATTCAGTACTTC. It encodes CASSFERSSDIQYF.

This clonotype has more than one count but fewer than ten. The rearrangement joins TRBV7-9 to TRBJ2-5; a possible D gene is TRBD2 (6 bases). The CDR3 sequence is 15 residues long. Germline V gene lookup returns CDR1 SEHNR and CDR2 FQNEAQ (reference sequence). Trimming left V 3 bases short and J 1 base short, with 12 bases between. The CDR3 region has the DNA TGTGCCAGCAGCTTTAGCGGAGCCGTCCAAGAGACCCAGTACTTC. It encodes CASSFSGAVQETQYF.

This clonotype was picked up one time. V usage is TRBV19 and J usage is TRBJ1-2; 7 nucleotides align to TRBD1. Germline V lookup: CDR1 LNHDA, CDR2 SQIVND (reference sequence). The J segment lost 2 bases and the V segment lost 4 bases, leaving 10 bases of the junction unmatched. This CDR3 contains 16 residues. CDR3 loop: CASSKTSGTVNYGYTF. The CDR3 DNA reads as TGTGCCAGTAGTAAAACCTCCGGGACAGTAAACTATGGCTACACCTTC.

This clonotype was found a few times. The chain has TRBV12-3 or TRBV12-4 and TRBJ1-1; D possibly corresponds to TRBD1 (5 bases). Trimming shortened V by 2 bases and J by 4 bases, and 17 bases separated the two germline ends. The CDR3 length is 16 residues. The CDR3 is CASSLSSRGWGTEAFF. The DNA for the CDR3 is TGTGCCAGCAGTTTAAGTTCGAGGGGATGGGGCACTGAAGCTTTCTTT.

The V call is TRBV20-1, the J call TRBJ1-1; 10 nucleotides align to TRBD1. Germline values: CDR1 DFQATT, CDR2 SNEGSKA (reference sequence). The V gene end was trimmed by 2 bases and the J gene end by 10 bases; junction bases not matched to a gene: 1. The CDR3 has 11 residues. The CDR3 loop reads CSARRDRGAFF. CDR3 nucleotide sequence: TGCAGTGCTAGACGGGACAGGGGAGCTTTCTTT.

The chain links TRBV9 to TRBJ2-2; D is unclear. Trimming removed 5 bases from V and 6 bases from J, with 11 bases in between. This CDR3 is 13 amino acids long. Germline lookup yields CDR1 SGDLS and CDR2 YYNGEE. The DNA for the CDR3 is TGTGCCAGCAGTTCCACTACGCCCGGGGAGCTGTTTTTT. As protein: CASSSTTPGELFF.

This sequence joins TRBV7-9 and TRBJ1-1; 8 bases agree with TRBD1. The CDR3 consists of 15 residues. Germline V gene data show CDR1 as SEHNR and CDR2 as FQNEAQ (reference sequence). After removal of 4 bases from V and 5 bases from J, the junction contained 9 bases not matched to a gene. CDR3: CASSSVTGVGTEAFF. CDR3 sequence (DNA): TGTGCCAGCAGCTCAGTGACAGGGGTGGGGACTGAAGCTTTCTTT.

As for this clonotype: A read error may explain this, as a much larger clone is one base away. The V and J genes are TRBV6-5 and TRBJ2-5, with a weak D call TRBD2 (5 bases). The CDR3 extends over 14 amino acids. The V and J ends lost 7 bases and 4 bases respectively, with 16 bases between them. Germline values: CDR1 MNHEY, CDR2 SVGAGI. CDR3 nucleotides: TGTGCCAGCAATGAAACCCTTGAGGGAGAGACCCAGTACTTC. Protein product: CASNETLEGETQYF.

This clonotype appeared a few times. This chain uses TRBV6-2 or TRBV6-3 with TRBJ2-3; TRBD2 might be the D (5 bases). The germline V gene encodes CDR1 MNHEY and CDR2 SVGEGT. The CDR3 is 15 residues long. V lost 6 bases to trimming and J lost 5 bases, with 18 bases between them. The CDR3 reads CASSHPAGVEDTQYF. The CDR3 DNA sequence: TGTGCCAGCAGCCACCCAGCCGGGGTGGAAGATACGCAGTATTTT.

This chain joins TRBV7-6 and TRBJ1-5, with no clear D. This CDR3 has 14 residues. Germline lookup yields CDR1 SGHVS and CDR2 FNYEAQ. Trimming removed 1 base at V and 3 bases at J, with 7 bases between. The CDR3 is CASSLEADNQPQHF. The CDR3 nucleotides are TGTGCCAGCAGCTTAGAAGCAGACAATCAGCCCCAGCATTTT.

In its sample, this clonotype was seen many times. The chain employs TRBV7-2 and TRBJ1-1; D gene uncertain. This CDR3 spans 15 amino acids. Trimming shortened V by 2 bases and J by 5 bases, and 15 bases separated the two germline ends. Germline-derived CDR1 and CDR2 are SGHTA and FQGNSA. CDR3 residues: CASSLSRTLRTEAFF. CDR3 DNA sequence: TGTGCCAGCAGCTTATCCCGTACATTGAGGACTGAAGCTTTCTTT.

CDR3 amino acids: CASAGGWEMRAEAFF. CDR3 DNA: TGTGCCAGCGCGGGAGGTTGGGAGATGAGGGCTGAAGCTTTCTTT. The genes are TRBV6-2 or TRBV6-3 and TRBJ1-1; D is unclear. Trimming took 8 bases from V and 6 from J, leaving 22 bases between them. CDR1 and CDR2 (germline): MNHEY, SVGEGT. The CDR3 is 15 residues long.

In this sample, this clonotype turned up many times. V usage is TRBV27 and J usage is TRBJ1-2; D gene unclear. The CDR3 totals 14 residues. Germline V gene sequence: CDR1 MNHEY, CDR2 SMNVEV (reference sequence). The ends were cut back, 4 bases at V and 0 bases at J, with 9 bases in the middle. The CDR3 DNA reads as TGTGCCAGCAGTTACAGTGATTCTAACTATGGCTACACCTTC. Its protein is CASSYSDSNYGYTF.

This clonotype showed up just a few times. The chain combines TRBV5-1 with TRBJ2-1; D uncertain. The germline V gene has CDR1 SGHRS and CDR2 YFSETQ. The CDR3 has 16 amino acids. Trimming removed 4 bases at V and 0 bases at J, with 14 bases between. CDR3 protein: CASSPMTPSSYNEQFF. In DNA, the CDR3 is TGCGCCAGCAGCCCGATGACACCGAGCTCCTACAATGAGCAGTTCTTC. Supplemented by reference TRBV5-1 and TRBJ2-1, the full variable domain reads KAGVTQTPRYLIKTRGQQVTLSCSPISGHRSVSWYQQTPGQGLQFLFEYFSETQRNKGNFPGRFSGRQFSNSRSEMNVSTLELGDSALYLCASSPMTPSSYNEQFFGPGTRLTVL.

This clonotype came up a few times. This chain connects TRBV5-8 to TRBJ2-1; D is possibly TRBD2 (6 bases). The CDR3 totals 16 residues. Between the trimmed V and J ends, which lost 2 bases and 3 bases, there was a span of 15 bases. Germline values: CDR1 SGHTS, CDR2 YDEGEE. The CDR3 is CASSLDPRGGYNEQFF. The CDR3 nucleotides read TGTGCCAGCAGCTTAGACCCGAGGGGAGGCTACAATGAGCAGTTCTTC.

J is TRBJ1-1 and V is TRBV27; no definite D call. Trimming shortened V by 5 bases and J by 5 bases, and 12 bases separated the two germline ends. From germline, CDR1 is MNHEY and CDR2 SMNVEV (reference sequence). The CDR3 has 13 amino acids. CDR3 residues: CASSPTPETEAFF. The CDR3 DNA reads as TGTGCCAGCAGTCCCACTCCGGAAACTGAAGCTTTCTTT.

As regards this clonotype: One junction end disagrees with the germline gene, perhaps due to a read error. The CDR3 is CASSLAGRVGSLTEAFF. The CDR3, as DNA: TGTGCCAGCAGCCTAGCTGGCAGGGTCGGTTCCCTAACTGAAGCTTTCTTT. V and J are TRBV7-6 and TRBJ1-1; a weak D match, TRBD1 (5 bases). This CDR3 contains 17 residues. Germline V lookup: CDR1 SGHVS, CDR2 FNYEAQ.

The chain uses TRBV19 and TRBJ2-1; TRBD2 matches 8 bases. Trimming removed 6 bases from V and 0 bases from J; junction bases left unmatched: 16. This CDR3 is 19 amino acids long. Germline V gene data show CDR1 as LNHDA and CDR2 as SQIVND (reference sequence). The CDR3 reads CASRVQGPLSGSSYNEQFF. In DNA form, the CDR3 reads TGTGCCAGTAGGGTACAGGGACCCCTAAGCGGGAGCTCCTACAATGAGCAGTTCTTC.

This clonotype was counted many times. DNA of the CDR3: TGTGCCAGCAGCCCCGGACAGGAAGAGACCCAGTACTTC. Translation gives CASSPGQEETQYF. The chain is built from TRBV7-3 and TRBJ2-5, with 7 bases lining up with TRBD1. This CDR3 has 13 residues. V lost 5 bases and J lost 3; bases outside the gene matches: 3. Germline CDR1 and CDR2: SGHTA and FQGTGA.

This clonotype was recorded a few times. The V and J genes are TRBV4-1 and TRBJ1-6; the match to TRBD1 covers 10 bases. The CDR3 runs to 14 residues. V dropped 4 bases and J dropped 10; count of bases not matched to a gene: 4. Germline CDR1 MGHRA, CDR2 YSYEKL. The CDR3 sequence: CASSRTGGQSPLHF. The CDR3 nucleotides are TGCGCCAGCAGCCGGACAGGGGGACAATCACCCCTCCACTTT.

This clonotype was observed a handful of times. The rearrangement links TRBV5-1 to TRBJ2-1; D ambiguous. The CDR3 has 14 amino acids. Germline V gene data show CDR1 as SGHRS and CDR2 as YFSETQ. V lost 0 bases to trimming and J lost 8 bases, with 12 bases between them. Here the CDR3 reads CASSLGGYKDEQFF. CDR3 DNA sequence: TGCGCCAGCAGCTTGGGGGGTTATAAGGATGAGCAGTTCTTC.

The gene calls are TRBV24-1 and TRBJ2-5; 8 positions match TRBD1. This CDR3 has 15 amino acids. V lost 4 bases and J lost 1; bases outside the gene matches: 4. Germline-derived CDR1 and CDR2 are KGHDR and SFDVKD. DNA of the CDR3: TGTGCCACCAGTGAGCTTGGACAGGGCCAAGAGACCCAGTACTTC. Residues: CATSELGQGQETQYF.

V is TRBV12-3 or TRBV12-4 and J is TRBJ2-7, with D possibly being TRBD2 (5 bases). V was cut by 7 bases and J by 0 bases, with 13 bases left in between. The CDR3 has 14 amino acids. The CDR3 region is CASTWGDSSYEQYF. The CDR3 DNA follows: TGTGCCAGCACCTGGGGAGATAGCTCCTACGAGCAGTACTTC.

Worth noting for this clonotype: A much larger clone differs from this one at a single base, so this may be a read error. This rearrangement joins TRBV6-5 to TRBJ2-3; 7 bases line up with TRBD2. V lost 4 bases, J lost 5 bases, and 0 bases stayed unmatched. Germline loops: CDR1 MNHEY, CDR2 SVGAGI. The CDR3 loop spans 12 amino acids. This chain's CDR3 is CASSWEGDTQYF. The CDR3 DNA sequence: TGTGCCAGCAGTTGGGAGGGAGATACGCAGTATTTT.

This chain links TRBV27 with TRBJ2-5; 7 nucleotides agree with TRBD2. This CDR3 is built from 14 residues. V lost 3 bases to trimming and J lost 4 bases; unmatched junction nucleotides: 5. Germline CDR1 is MNHEY and CDR2 is SMNVEV (reference sequence). CDR3 region: CASSFRGVRETQYF. In nucleotides, the CDR3 is TGTGCCAGCAGTTTTCGGGGGGTTCGAGAGACCCAGTACTTC.

The sample holds a few counts of this clonotype. CDR3 DNA: TGTGCCAGCAACAGCCTAGGAGACAGGGCCCCAAGGCGGGAGCTGTTTTTT. It codes for CASNSLGDRAPRRELFF. The chain has TRBV12-3 or TRBV12-4 and TRBJ2-2, with 7 bases lining up with TRBD1. The ends lost 7 bases at V and 9 bases at J; junction bases unmatched: 20. CDR3 length: 17 amino acids.

This clonotype was observed a handful of times. The gene calls are TRBV27 and TRBJ1-5; D may be TRBD1 (5 bases). The V gene lost 2 bases and the J gene lost 7 bases, with 12 bases spanning the gap. This CDR3 spans 14 amino acids. CDR1 is MNHEY and CDR2 is SMNVEV in the germline V gene (reference sequence). This chain's CDR3 is CASSLQWGSQPQHF. CDR3 DNA: TGTGCCAGCAGTTTACAATGGGGGTCACAGCCCCAGCATTTT.

There are a few counts of this clonotype. The chain has TRBV7-6 and TRBJ2-4; no firm D call. The germline CDR1 and CDR2 sequences are SGHVS and FNYEAQ. The CDR3 covers 14 residues. V lost 2 bases, J lost 8 bases, and 13 bases lay in between. The CDR3 bases are TGTGCCAGCAGCTTAATAACACAATGGGACATTCAGTACTTC. This gives the protein CASSLITQWDIQYF.

This clonotype showed up just a few times. The V call is TRBV6-6, the J call TRBJ2-2; D might be TRBD1 (5 bases). Trimming shortened V by 1 base and J by 5 bases, and 14 bases separated the two germline ends. Per germline, CDR1 MNHNY and CDR2 SVGAGI (reference sequence). The CDR3 has 16 amino acids. CDR3 region: CASSYWEGAPTGELFF. CDR3 nucleotides: TGTGCCAGCAGTTACTGGGAAGGGGCCCCAACCGGGGAGCTGTTTTTT.

Note on this clonotype: A junction boundary mismatches the germline segment, possibly from a read error. The CDR3: CASSLGPQGTDTQYF. DNA of the CDR3: TGTGCTAGCAGCTTAGGCCCCCAGGGTACAGATACGCAGTATTTT. The genes are TRBV7-7 and TRBJ2-3; D is possibly TRBD1 (5 bases). The germline CDR1 and CDR2 sequences are SSHAT and FNYEAQ (reference sequence). This CDR3 contains 15 residues.

This clonotype has a count of ten or more. The chain is built from TRBV28 and TRBJ2-5; no firm D call. The V end lost 3 bases, the J end lost 7 bases, and 18 bases lay between the germline ends. CDR3 size: 15 residues. CDR1 is MDHEN and CDR2 is SYDVKM in the germline V gene. This CDR3 is CASSFPRLRKGTQYF. The CDR3 DNA is TGTGCCAGCAGTTTTCCGAGACTCCGTAAGGGGACCCAGTACTTC. Full variable domain (missing parts from reference TRBV28 and TRBJ2-5): DVKVTQSSRYLVKRTGEKVFLECVQDMDHENMFWYRQDPGLGLRLIYFSYDVKMKEKGDIPEGYSVSREKKERFSLILESASTNQTSMYLCASSFPRLRKGTQYFGPGTRLLVL.

The chain combines TRBV5-1 with TRBJ1-1, with D unclear. CDR1 is SGHRS and CDR2 is YFSETQ in the germline V gene. Trimming removed 0 bases from V and 5 bases from J, with 11 bases in between. The CDR3 loop spans 14 amino acids. The CDR3 sequence: CASSLDLGWTEAFF. The DNA of the CDR3 is TGCGCCAGCAGCTTGGACTTAGGGTGGACTGAAGCTTTCTTT.